The clone carrying this T cell receptor (beta chain) has at least ten counts. V trimming: 2 bases; J trimming: 4 bases; junction bases outside the gene matches: 7. CDR1 SGHTA and CDR2 FQGNSA come from the germline V gene. The CDR3 spans 15 residues. This entry belongs to a study of identical twins. MiXCR, run by TCRdb on the 5' RACE reads, gives a single entry per CDR3 protein. The sample carries 690,000 or so distinct CDR3 sequences, 6.1% recorded once. The sequencing input was naive T cells sorted from blood. V usage is TRBV7-2 and J usage is TRBJ2-5, with 7 bases fitting TRBD1. The clonotype was recovered from a man aged 18 to 35 in good health. The CDR3 loop is CASSLSTGSGETQYF. The CDR3 DNA follows: TGTGCCAGCAGCTTATCGACAGGGTCAGGAGAGACCCAGTACTTC.